This T cell receptor (beta chain) is drawn from a study of shared clonotypes between healthy human individuals. Study overall: Two women and a few men aged 18 to 49 served as donors.

It was across several immunoSEQ plates that each subset's genomic DNA was evenly split. Only in-frame clones appear in the TCRdb table, and some are missing; sequencing was by immunoSEQ multiplex PCR. The sample yields about 2,100,000 clones, roughly 91% seen once. This clone was detected once. The naive CD8 subset, CD45RO-negative cells positively selected for CCR7, excluded terminally differentiated effector memory CD45RA+ cells. The CDR3 contains 15 residues. Trimming shortened V by 0 bases and J by 0 bases, and 5 bases separated the two germline ends. Germline V gene lookup returns CDR1 MGHDK and CDR2 SYGVNS.

The sequence derives from a man aged 18 to 29 in good health. Some clones in this sample may be carry-over from other donors' samples. The V gene is TRBV25-1, the J gene TRBJ2-2; D unresolved. The sequenced sample was naive CD8+ T cells from PBMCs. CDR3 amino acids: CASSEYRANTGELFF. CDR3 DNA: TGTGCCAGCAGTGAATACAGAGCGAACACCGGGGAGCTGTTTTTT.